The clone carrying this T cell receptor beta chain is medium-sized (0.01 to 0.1%) by share. Its antigen is unknown. The V and J ends lost 0 bases and 5 bases, in that order; junction bases with no gene match: 12. Germline assignment: CDR1 SGHRS and CDR2 YFSETQ. The CDR3 has 17 residues. Time point reported: sample taken at primary tumor resection. Extraction of whole RNA from tumor, nontumor lung or frozen PBMC preceded unsorted sequencing. The data belong to a study of spatial heterogeneity in lung cancer. Study summary: There was a strong correlation between the counts of TCR transcripts measured in tumor regions and a T cell transcriptional module score that was calculated from matched bulk RNA-seq.

Regarding the study as a whole: How many expanded intratumoral alpha and beta TCRs were present tracked the tumor mutation count, which was a count of nonsynonymous mutations.

Each molecule of TCR cDNA was tagged with one unique molecular identifier. TCRdb re-analysed the 5' RACE reads in MiXCR, keeping a single row per CDR3 protein. Of about 1,700 distinct CDR3 sequences listed, 5.5% are singletons. The chain employs TRBV5-1 and TRBJ1-1; 8 bases align to TRBD1. The clonotype originates from a male donor with early-stage non-small cell lung cancer. The sample was lung tumor tissue, taken at surgery. CDR3 residues: CASSLARGTGARTEAFF. In DNA form, the CDR3 reads TGCGCCAGCAGCTTGGCCAGGGGGACAGGTGCAAGGACTGAAGCTTTCTTT.